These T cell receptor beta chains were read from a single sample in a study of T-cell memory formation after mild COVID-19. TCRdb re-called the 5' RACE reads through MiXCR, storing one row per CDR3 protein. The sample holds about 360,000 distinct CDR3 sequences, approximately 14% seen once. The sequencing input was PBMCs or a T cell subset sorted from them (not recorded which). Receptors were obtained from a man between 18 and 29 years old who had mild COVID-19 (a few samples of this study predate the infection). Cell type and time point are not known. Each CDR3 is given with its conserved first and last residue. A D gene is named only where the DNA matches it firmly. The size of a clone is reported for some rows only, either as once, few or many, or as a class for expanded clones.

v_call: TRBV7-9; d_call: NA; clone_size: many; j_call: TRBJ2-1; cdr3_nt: TGTGCCAGCAGCTTAGTCGGTAGCGCAACATTCAACAATGAGCAGTTCTTC; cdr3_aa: CASSLVGSATFNNEQFF
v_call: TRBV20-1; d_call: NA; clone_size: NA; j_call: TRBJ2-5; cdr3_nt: TGCAGTGCTAGAAACCCGGTGAAAGAGACCCAGTACTTC; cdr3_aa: CSARNPVKETQYF
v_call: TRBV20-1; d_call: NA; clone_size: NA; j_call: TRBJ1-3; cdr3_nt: TGCAGTGCTAGAGATCGGATTAAGGGTTGGAACACCATATATTTT; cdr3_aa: CSARDRIKGWNTIYF
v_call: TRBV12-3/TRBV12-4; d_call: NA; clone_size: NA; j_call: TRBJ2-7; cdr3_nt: TGTGCCAGCAGTGGGGTGGTGAAAGAGCAGTACTTC; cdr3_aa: CASSGVVKEQYF
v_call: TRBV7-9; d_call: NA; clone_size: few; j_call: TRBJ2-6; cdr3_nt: TGTGCCAGCAGTCTTGGGGGCAGGGAGGCCAACGTCCTGACTTTC; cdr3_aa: CASSLGGREANVLTF
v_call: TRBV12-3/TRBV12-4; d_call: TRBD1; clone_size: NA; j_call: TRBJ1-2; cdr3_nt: TGTGCCAGCAGTTCCCAGGGGGTGTTGGTTGGCTACACCTTC; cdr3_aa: CASSSQGVLVGYTF
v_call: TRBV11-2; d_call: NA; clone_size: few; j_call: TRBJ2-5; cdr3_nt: TGTGCCAGCAGCTTATGGCAGCCACAAGAGACCCAGTACTTC; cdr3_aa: CASSLWQPQETQYF
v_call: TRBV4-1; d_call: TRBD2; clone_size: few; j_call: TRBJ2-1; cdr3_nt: TGCGCCAGCAGCCAAGTGCCGCGGGGGGGCCTCAATGAGCAGTTCTTC; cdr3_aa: CASSQVPRGGLNEQFF
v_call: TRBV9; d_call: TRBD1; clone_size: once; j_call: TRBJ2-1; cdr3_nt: TGTGCCAGCAGTGTCGACAGGGGGGTTCATAATGAGCAGTTCTTC; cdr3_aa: CASSVDRGVHNEQFF
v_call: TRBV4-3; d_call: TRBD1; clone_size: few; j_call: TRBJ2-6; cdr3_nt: TGCGCCAGCAGCTACCGACAGGGGGGCGCCAACGTCCTGACTTTC; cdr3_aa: CASSYRQGGANVLTF
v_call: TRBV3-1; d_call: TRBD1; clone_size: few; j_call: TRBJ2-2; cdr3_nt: TGTGCCAGCAACCCCGGGACAGGGGACACCGGGGAGCTGTTTTTT; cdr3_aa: CASNPGTGDTGELFF
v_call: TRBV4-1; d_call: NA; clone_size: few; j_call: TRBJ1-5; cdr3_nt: TGCGCCAGCAGCCTTCGGACGGACCCCCTCAGGGCCCAGCATTTT; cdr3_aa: CASSLRTDPLRAQHF
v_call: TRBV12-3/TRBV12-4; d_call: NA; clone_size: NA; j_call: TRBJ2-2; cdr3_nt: TGTGCCAGCACCCCTCCGGACTCGTTCACCGGGGAGCTGTTTTTT; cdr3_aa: CASTPPDSFTGELFF
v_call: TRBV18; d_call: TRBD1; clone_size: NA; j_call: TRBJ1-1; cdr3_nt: TGTGCCAGCTCACGAGGGGGCAGGGGTTTTACTGAAGCTTTCTTT; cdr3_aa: CASSRGGRGFTEAFF
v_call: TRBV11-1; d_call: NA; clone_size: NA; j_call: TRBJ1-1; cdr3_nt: TGTGCCAGCAGCTCCCCCTCAGGGGTGGACACTGAAGCTTTCTTT; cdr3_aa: CASSSPSGVDTEAFF
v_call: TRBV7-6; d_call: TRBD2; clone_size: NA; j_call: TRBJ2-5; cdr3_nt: TGTGCCAGCAGCTTGGGACTAGCTGGCTTCGGGGAGACCCAGTACTTC; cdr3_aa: CASSLGLAGFGETQYF
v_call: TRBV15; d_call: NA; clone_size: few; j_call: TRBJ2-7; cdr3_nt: TGTGCCACCCGTTCGACAGCGTCCTACGAGCAGTACTTC; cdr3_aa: CATRSTASYEQYF
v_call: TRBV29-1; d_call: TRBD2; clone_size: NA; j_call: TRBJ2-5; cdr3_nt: TGCAGCGTTGTAGCGAGCGGGAACCAAGAGACCCAGTACTTC; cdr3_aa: CSVVASGNQETQYF
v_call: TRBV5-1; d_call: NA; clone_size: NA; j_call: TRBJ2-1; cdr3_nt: TGCGCCAGCAGCGGGACTGGAAGCTCCTACAATGAGCATTTCTTC; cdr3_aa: CASSGTGSSYNEHFF
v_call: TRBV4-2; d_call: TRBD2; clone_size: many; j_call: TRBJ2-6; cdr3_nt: TGTGCCAGCAGCCAATCGGCTAGCGGGGGGGCTGGGGCCAACGTCCTGACTTTC; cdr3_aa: CASSQSASGGAGANVLTF
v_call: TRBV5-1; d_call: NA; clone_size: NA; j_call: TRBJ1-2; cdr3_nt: TGCGCCAGCAGCTTATCTCCGGGGGAGAACTATGGCTACACCTTC; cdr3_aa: CASSLSPGENYGYTF
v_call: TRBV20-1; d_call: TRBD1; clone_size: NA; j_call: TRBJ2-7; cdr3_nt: TGCAGTGCCCGCGCTTCGACAGGGGCTTCCTACGAGCAGTACTTC; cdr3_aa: CSARASTGASYEQYF
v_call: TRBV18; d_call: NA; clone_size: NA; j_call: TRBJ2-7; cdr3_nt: TGTGCCAGCTCACCCTCACAGGACTACGAGCAGTACTTC; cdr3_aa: CASSPSQDYEQYF
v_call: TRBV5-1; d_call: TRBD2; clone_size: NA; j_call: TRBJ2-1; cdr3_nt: TGCGCCAGCAGCTTGGTGACTAGCGGGGGAACAGTCAATGAGCAGTTCTTC; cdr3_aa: CASSLVTSGGTVNEQFF
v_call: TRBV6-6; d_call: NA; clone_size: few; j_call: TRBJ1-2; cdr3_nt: TGTGCCAGCAGTTCTGCGGGTAACTATGGCTACACCTTC; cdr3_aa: CASSSAGNYGYTF
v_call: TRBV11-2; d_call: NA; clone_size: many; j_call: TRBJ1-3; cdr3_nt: TGTGCCAGCAGCGCGTCCCGGGACTCAGATTCCACAGGAAACACCATATATTTT; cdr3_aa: CASSASRDSDSTGNTIYF
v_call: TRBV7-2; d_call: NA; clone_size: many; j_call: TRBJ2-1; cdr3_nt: TGTGCCAGCAGCCCGTCCTACAATGAGCAGTTCTTC; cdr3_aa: CASSPSYNEQFF